This T cell receptor (beta chain) was recovered during a study of blood T cell repertoires in COVID-19. Whole-study context: Italy, Spain and the United States were the sources of the convalescent and acute COVID-19 samples. T cells, B-cell-depleted T cells, or PBMCs provided the cDNA or gDNA that served as material.

The CDR3 contains 15 residues. Unmatched junction bases numbered 4, after V lost 1 base and J lost 6 bases. Per germline, CDR1 SGHVS and CDR2 FQNEAQ. Original processing notes: Nucleated cell number was recorded as an estimate derived from reference gene primer amplification. Method: immunoSEQ multiplex PCR; TCRdb's copy keeps in-frame clones and lacks some. V and J calls and clone size come straight from that table; D and trimming were deduced from the DNA. In the table there are 40,000 or so clones, 80% to 90% of which are singletons. Sequences were obtained from peripheral blood. The receptor comes from a man aged 40-50 years with active COVID-19. The rearrangement joins TRBV7-8 to TRBJ1-5; 9 bases fit TRBD1. CDR3 coding DNA: TGTGCCAGCAGCTTAGGTAGGGACAGGGTTCAGCCCCAGCATTTT. This translates into CASSLGRDRVQPQHF. Filled out from reference TRBV7-8 and TRBJ1-5, the complete variable domain reads GAGVSQSPRYKVAKRGQDVALRCDPISGHVSLFWYQQALGQGPEFLTYFQNEAQLDKSGLPSDRFFAERPEGSVSTLKIQRTQQEDSAVYLCASSLGRDRVQPQHFGDGTRLSIL.